The T cell receptor (beta chain) described here comes from a study of T cells in Graves' hyperthyroidism and ophthalmopathy (dated by TCRdb to between 2017 and 2020). Regarding the complete study: TCR V-J signatures able to tell the groups apart were searched for in a discovery cohort of 100 patients, of whom more than 40 had Graves' ophthalmopathy and about 55 had stable Graves' hyperthyroidism. Following sampling, methimazole starting at 30 mg daily was given to hyperthyroidism patients, and high-dose intravenous methylprednisolone was given to ophthalmopathy patients. The paper describes TCR Vbeta CDR3 sequencing of 120 to 150 peripheral blood samples, made up of fewer than 50 ophthalmopathy patients, around 73 hyperthyroidism patients and roughly 17 progressor patients. An independent validation cohort of fewer than 20 hyperthyroidism patients and 17 patients who later progressed to ophthalmopathy tested prospective prediction of ophthalmopathy. For training and testing, the 95 to 100 patients in the discovery cohort were randomly divided in a 7:3 ratio. In roughly six Graves' hyperthyroidism patients, the study also compared T-cell repertoires from thyroid tissue with T-cell repertoires from blood. Points the paper makes about the study in general: Blood samples also contained most of the expanded thyroid clonotypes (frequency above 0.001), which suggests that blood repertoires may reflect thyroid immune responses. In validation, the model predicted progression to ophthalmopathy a median of roughly 6.5 months before onset, with 65% to 71% sensitivity and 72.22% specificity. No statistical method was used to fix the sample size in advance, and group allocation was not hidden from the investigators. A 13 V-J signature model separated ophthalmopathy from stable hyperthyroidism, with roughly 88% sensitivity and 81.08% specificity in cross-validation and 80%/75% in testing.

The TCR beta CDR3 regions were amplified from the RNA transcripts. For the first round of RT-PCR on the TCR CDR3, the HTBI primer set was used together with the Qiagen OneStep RT-PCR kit. A second multiplex PCR round built the libraries, followed by size selection and purification. Sequencing of the libraries was done on an Illumina HiSeq2000 using paired-end 100 bp reads. The original pipeline was this. SOAPnuke was used to process the raw data, throwing out any read that contained adapters or uncalled bases, had a mean Phred below 15, or lacked an exact constant-primer or identifier match. COPE v1.2.5 was used to merge the high-quality paired reads, and each unique nucleotide sequence was defined as a clonotype. Clonotypes were aligned to IMGT TRBV, TRBD and TRBJ reference segments using MiTCR v1.1. Analysis was restricted to V-J combinations with a frequency above 0.0001, which covered roughly 99% of repertoires. The TCS score was defined as the ratio of F50 (clonal expansion) to E x V (chaos), calculated using BLOSUM62-based TCRdist between CDR3 peptides within each V-J. Welch's t-statistics and random forest reduced 500 to 550 V-J features to 13, which were used in a naive Bayes classifier (R e1071). The similarity between thyroid and blood repertoires was quantified using the Morisita-Horn index. Starting from the raw public reads, TCRdb applied fastp trimming at Q25, assembled clones with MiXCR and retained in-frame beta chains. CDR3 protein sequences are deduplicated, and each keeps its most common genes and DNA. These V and J calls derive from TCRdb rather than the authors' analysis. This sample comprises more than 500,000 distinct CDR3 sequences, approximately 44% of them detected only once. 19% of the sample comes from the top ten.

The CDR3 runs 16 amino acids, cysteine and phenylalanine included. CDR3 DNA only is kept here, 48 bases in frame from base 1. In the germline V gene, CDR1 corresponds to SGDLS and CDR2 to YYNGEE. For this chain, trimming is 0 bases at the V end and 1 base at the J end, and the number of junction bases without a gene match is 7. Exclusion was applied to patients with uncontrolled infections, other autoimmune diseases, pregnancy or lactation. Diagnoses relied on clinical symptoms, serum thyroxine and TRAb, thyroid ultrasound and orbital computed tomography. Total RNA was extracted with Trizol reagent, and quality was checked on an Agilent 2100 Bioanalyzer. Concerning this clonotype: What this receptor recognizes is not known. Within one base of it there is no much larger clone, and no base qualities were kept.

The chain employs TRBV9 and TRBJ2-7, with 7 bases in between that match TRBD2. The receptor comes from an adult woman with Graves' disease, either hyperthyroidism or ophthalmopathy (not recorded which). Specimen: peripheral blood or thyroid tissue (not recorded which). This receptor has the CDR3 CASSVDSWGGSYEQYF. The sequence in DNA is TGTGCCAGCAGCGTAGATTCCTGGGGAGGGTCCTACGAGCAGTACTTC.